Listed here are 26 T cell receptor beta chains from one sample, sequenced in a study of T cell repertoires in aging, cancer and after chemotherapy. Amplification of TCR beta used genomic DNA extracted from peripheral blood. Rearranged V-D-J TRB sequences were amplified with a mixed TRB-A/B primer pool. TCRdb called the multiplex PCR reads again in MiXCR, with one record for every CDR3 protein. The repertoire holds around 13,000 distinct CDR3 sequences, with 25% to 35% as singletons. Input material: blood. The receptor set was obtained from a human donor with a blood cancer.

The chain carries TRBV12-3 or TRBV12-4 and TRBJ2-6; TRBD2 agrees at 9 bases. The junction had 3 bases not matched to a gene; V was cut back by 3 bases and J by 0 bases. This CDR3 has 17 residues. The CDR3 spells CASSFTSGLSGANVLTF. The CDR3 nucleotides are TGTGCCAGCAGTTTTACTAGCGGGCTCTCTGGGGCCAACGTCCTGACTTTC.

This clonotype has a handful of counts. In nucleotides, the CDR3 is TGTGCCAGCAGTTCGTACAGGGAGTTAGTGGGATACACTGAAGCTTTCTTT. Protein product: CASSSYRELVGYTEAFF. The chain uses TRBV12-3 or TRBV12-4 and TRBJ1-1, with D possibly being TRBD1 (6 bases). This CDR3 is 17 amino acids long. Trimming stripped 4 bases from V and 3 bases from J, with 21 bases between.

Details on this clonotype: A single base separates this from a much larger clone, so it may be a read error. The chain is built from TRBV5-6 and TRBJ2-3; possibly TRBD1 for D (5 bases). The CDR3 has 15 amino acids. The germline V gene has CDR1 SGHDT and CDR2 YYEEEE. With 4 bases removed from V and 6 bases from J, the gap between germline ends came to 18 bases. The CDR3 coding sequence is TGTGCCAGCAGCCGAGGACACGAAAAAGGGGATACGCAGTATTTT. Its protein is CASSRGHEKGDTQYF.

This clonotype came up a few times. The rearrangement links TRBV20-1 to TRBJ1-4, with 9 bases identical to TRBD1. The CDR3 spans 14 residues. Per the germline V gene, CDR1 is DFQATT and CDR2 is SNEGSKA (reference sequence). V was clipped by 5 bases and J by 6 bases; unmatched bases: 7. Written as DNA, the CDR3 is TGCAGTGCTCCGTACAGGGGGCGTGATGAAAAACTGTTTTTT. Translated: CSAPYRGRDEKLFF.

This clonotype showed up many times. This sequence joins TRBV27 and TRBJ1-6, with 7 positions matching TRBD1. With 4 bases clipped from V and 6 bases from J, the junction kept 6 bases outside the gene matches. The germline CDR1 and CDR2 sequences are MNHEY and SMNVEV (reference sequence). The CDR3 totals 15 residues. CDR3 nucleotides: TGTGCCAGCAGTTCTCCGGGACAGATTAATTCACCCCTCCACTTT. It specifies CASSSPGQINSPLHF.

Within the sample, this clonotype is medium-sized. V is TRBV5-5 and J is TRBJ2-5, with 8 bases lining up with TRBD2. V lost 4 bases, J lost 5 bases, and 10 bases stayed unmatched. The CDR3 is 15 amino acids. Germline CDR1 reads SGHKS; CDR2 reads YYEKEE (reference sequence). CDR3 DNA: TGTGCCAGCAGCGCCCGTAGCGGGGTGGCGGAGACCCAGTACTTC. Its translation is CASSARSGVAETQYF.

This rearrangement joins TRBV20-1 to TRBJ2-7, with 8 nucleotides matching TRBD1. The CDR3 spans 15 residues. V was pared by 3 bases and J by 0 bases, with 7 bases of the junction left unmatched. Germline V lookup: CDR1 DFQATT, CDR2 SNEGSKA (reference sequence). CDR3 nucleotides: TGCAGTGCTAGCGACAGGGGTATAAGCTCCTACGAGCAGTACGTC. Protein product: CSASDRGISSYEQYV.

This clonotype was counted a few times. The CDR3 DNA sequence: TGTGCCAGCACCTCGGGAGGGATTTACTACGAGCAGTACTTC. Translated: CASTSGGIYYEQYF. V is TRBV6-6 and J is TRBJ2-7, with 8 positions matching TRBD2. CDR1 and CDR2 from the germline V gene are MNHNY and SVGAGI (reference sequence). Trimming at V came to 7 bases and at J to 3 bases, leaving 8 bases not matched to a gene. The CDR3 is made up of 14 amino acids.

Concerning this clonotype: A much larger clone lies one base from this, so it may be a read error. The J gene is TRBJ2-3, the V gene TRBV18; the D is unclear. Germline V lookup: CDR1 KGHSH, CDR2 LQKENI. Trimming removed 1 base at V and 2 bases at J, with 4 bases between. This CDR3 region has 13 residues. DNA of the CDR3: TGTGCCAGCTCACCACTGGCCACAGATACGCAGTATTTT. Encoded protein: CASSPLATDTQYF.

This clonotype is deemed medium-sized (0.01 to 0.1%). The chain links TRBV6-5 to TRBJ2-2; possible D gene TRBD2, 5 bases. Trimming took 0 bases from V and 5 from J, leaving 16 bases between them. CDR1 and CDR2 (germline): MNHEY, SVGAGI. This CDR3 is 17 amino acids long. CDR3 sequence: CASSYSFAGLDTGELFF. The CDR3 DNA is TGTGCCAGCAGTTACTCGTTTGCCGGACTCGATACCGGGGAGCTGTTTTTT.

This clonotype occurred a few times. The rearrangement joins TRBV20-1 to TRBJ2-2; D ambiguous. This CDR3 contains 14 residues. Germline CDR1 reads DFQATT; CDR2 reads SNEGSKA (reference sequence). V was shortened by 4 bases and J by 9 bases, with 18 bases between the two germline ends. The CDR3 bases are TGCAGTGCTAAAGGAAGGCGAACCGGGTGGGAGCTGTTTTTT. Its protein is CSAKGRRTGWELFF.

With regard to this clonotype: A read error may explain this, as a much larger clone is one base away. This chain uses TRBV30 with TRBJ2-5; no firm D call. V lost 0 bases, J lost 11 bases, and 16 bases lay in between. Germline CDR1 GTSNPN, CDR2 SVGIG (reference sequence). The CDR3 loop spans 13 amino acids. CDR3 sequence (DNA): TGTGCCTGGAGTGTATACGTATCCTACGGGCAGTACTTC. Its translation is CAWSVYVSYGQYF. Supplemented by reference TRBV30 and TRBJ2-5, the full variable domain reads SQTIHQWPATLVQPVGSPLSLECTVEGTSNPNLYWYRQAAGRGLQLLFYSVGIGQISSEVPQNLSASRPQDRQFILSSKKLLLSDSGFYLCAWSVYVSYGQYFGPGTRLLVL.

This chain connects TRBV20-1 to TRBJ1-4; 7 bases fit TRBD1. The CDR3 length is 15 residues. V lost 2 bases, J lost 6 bases, and 9 bases stayed unmatched. Germline assignment: CDR1 DFQATT and CDR2 SNEGSKA (reference sequence). The CDR3 is CSARSLDRDYEKLFF. The DNA of the CDR3 is TGCAGTGCTAGATCCCTAGACAGGGACTATGAAAAACTGTTTTTT.

This clonotype is labeled medium-sized. The chain links TRBV27 to TRBJ1-4, with D uncertain. Trimming stripped 4 bases from V and 3 bases from J, with 9 bases between. The CDR3 runs to 14 residues. Germline loops: CDR1 MNHEY, CDR2 SMNVEV (reference sequence). The CDR3 coding sequence is TGTGCCAGCAGTTGGGCAGCATCTAATGAAAAACTGTTTTTT. Amino acids: CASSWAASNEKLFF.

The V call is TRBV20-1, the J call TRBJ2-3; TRBD2 matches at 11 bases. This CDR3 is 17 amino acids long. J was trimmed by 0 bases and V by 1 base; bases with no gene match: 6. CDR1 and CDR2 (germline): DFQATT, SNEGSKA (reference sequence). The CDR3 protein is CSARALTSGTSTDTQYF. The CDR3 DNA sequence: TGCAGTGCTAGAGCGTTGACTAGCGGGACTAGCACAGATACGCAGTATTTT.

V usage is TRBV6-6 and J usage is TRBJ2-7, with 10 bases aligning to TRBD1. The CDR3 runs 14 residues. Germline CDR1 and CDR2: MNHNY and SVGAGI (reference sequence). V gave up 7 bases and J gave up 4 bases; unmatched junction bases: 7. DNA of the CDR3: TGTGCCAGCATACCCGGGACAGGGGCGTACGAGCAGTACTTC. Its translation is CASIPGTGAYEQYF.

The chain has TRBV10-3 and TRBJ2-2; the D gene is possibly TRBD2 (6 bases). Trimming took off 8 bases at V and 7 bases at J, with 14 bases between the two ends. The germline V gene has CDR1 ENHRY and CDR2 SYGVKD. The CDR3 has 13 residues. The CDR3 loop is CAIPRKGGGELFF. The CDR3 nucleotides are TGTGCCATCCCAAGAAAGGGAGGCGGGGAGCTGTTTTTT.

This clonotype is medium-sized (0.01 to 0.1%) within its sample. The chain uses TRBV12-3 or TRBV12-4 and TRBJ2-2; no firm D call. The CDR3 has 14 residues. V lost 3 bases, J lost 2 bases, and 7 bases lay in between. CDR3 loop: CASSFSRNTGELFF. CDR3 nucleotides: TGTGCCAGCAGTTTTAGTCGTAACACCGGGGAGCTGTTTTTT.

V and J are TRBV12-3 or TRBV12-4 and TRBJ1-1; D unclear. This CDR3 spans 14 amino acids. V was shortened by 3 bases and J by 4 bases, with 12 bases between the two germline ends. The CDR3 reads CASSFEGSITEAFF. CDR3 sequence (DNA): TGTGCCAGCAGTTTCGAGGGTAGCATCACTGAAGCTTTCTTT.

This clonotype is categorized as medium-sized. The chain is built from TRBV19 and TRBJ1-5; 7 positions agree with TRBD1. Germline values: CDR1 LNHDA, CDR2 SQIVND (reference sequence). The J segment lost 5 bases and the V segment lost 8 bases, leaving 9 bases of the junction unmatched. The length of the CDR3 is 14 residues. CDR3 DNA: TGTGCCAGTTCCTTGGGACAGCTCTATCAGCCCCAGCATTTT. Translated: CASSLGQLYQPQHF.

The V gene is TRBV30, the J gene TRBJ1-5; D unresolved. The CDR3 extends over 13 amino acids. Germline-derived CDR1 and CDR2 are GTSNPN and SVGIG (reference sequence). Between the trimmed V and J ends, which lost 1 base and 4 bases, there was a span of 8 bases. In DNA form, the CDR3 reads TGTGCCTGGAGTGCAACCCGGAATCAGCCCCAGCATTTT. It yields the protein CAWSATRNQPQHF.

This clonotype has a handful of counts. The chain combines TRBV20-1 with TRBJ2-2, with TRBD1 matching 12 bases. With V trimmed by 0 bases and J by 3 bases, 5 bases remained unmatched. This CDR3 comprises 17 residues. Germline V gene data show CDR1 as DFQATT and CDR2 as SNEGSKA (reference sequence). The CDR3 here is CSARDPGQGADTGELFF. For the CDR3, the DNA is TGCAGTGCTAGAGATCCGGGACAGGGGGCGGACACCGGGGAGCTGTTTTTT.

By share of the sample, this clonotype is medium-sized (0.01 to 0.1%). The J gene is TRBJ2-5, the V gene TRBV6-5; the D gene is possibly TRBD2 (5 bases). The germline V gene has CDR1 MNHEY and CDR2 SVGAGI. The CDR3 is 14 residues long. The V and J ends lost 0 bases and 2 bases respectively, with 7 bases between them. CDR3 nucleotide sequence: TGTGCCAGCAGTTACTCCCAGCGGCAAGAGACCCAGTACTTC. Translated: CASSYSQRQETQYF.

This clonotype was seen a few times. This chain joins TRBV12-3 or TRBV12-4 and TRBJ2-1, with TRBD2 identical over 9 bases. CDR3 length: 14 residues. The junction had 5 bases not matched to a gene; V was cut back by 2 bases and J by 9 bases. The DNA for the CDR3 is TGTGCCAGCAGTTTACGGACTAGCGTCGCTGAGCAGTTCTTC. Protein: CASSLRTSVAEQFF.

Judged by abundance, this clonotype is medium-sized. This chain links TRBV29-1 with TRBJ2-1; 10 bases agree with TRBD2. With V trimmed by 6 bases and J by 0 bases, 14 bases remained unmatched. This CDR3 comprises 18 residues. Germline V lookup: CDR1 SQVTM, CDR2 ANQGSEA. CDR3 nucleotides: TGCAGCGTGCCGGGACTAGCGCGAGAGCGGAGCTCCTACAATGAGCAGTTCTTC. As protein: CSVPGLARERSSYNEQFF.

This clonotype was counted ten times or more. The chain combines TRBV30 with TRBJ1-1; 7 bases agree with TRBD1. Looked up from germline, CDR1 is GTSNPN and CDR2 is SVGIG (reference sequence). The trim removed 2 bases at V and 5 bases at J, leaving 2 bases unmatched. This CDR3 comprises 12 residues. The CDR3 nucleotides are TGTGCCTGGAGTCAGGGGGGGACTGAAGCTTTCTTT. This sequence encodes CAWSQGGTEAFF.